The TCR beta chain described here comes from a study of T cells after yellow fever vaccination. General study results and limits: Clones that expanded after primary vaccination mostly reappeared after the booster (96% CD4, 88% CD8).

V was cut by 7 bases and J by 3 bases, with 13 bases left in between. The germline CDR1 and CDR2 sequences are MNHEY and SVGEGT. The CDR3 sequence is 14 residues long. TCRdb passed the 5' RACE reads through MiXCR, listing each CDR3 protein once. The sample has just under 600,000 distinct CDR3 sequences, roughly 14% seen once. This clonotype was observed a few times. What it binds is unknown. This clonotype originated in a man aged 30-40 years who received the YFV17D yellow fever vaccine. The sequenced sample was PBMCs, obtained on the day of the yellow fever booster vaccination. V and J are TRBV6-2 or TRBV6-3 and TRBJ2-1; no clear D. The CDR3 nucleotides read TGTGCCAGCACCTCTGGTCAAGTCTACAATGAGCAGTTCTTC. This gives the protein CASTSGQVYNEQFF.